This record looks at one T cell receptor (beta chain) sequence and its context. The antigen is unknown. V was trimmed by 3 bases and J by 3 bases, leaving 14 bases between them. The CDR3 extends over 15 amino acids. The entry originates in a study of T cells after yellow fever vaccination. Study-wide points: Although the secondary response was weaker, it peaked faster, at day 5 versus 15. Most primary-vaccination clones reappeared after the booster (less than 98% CD4, around 88% CD8).

TCRdb redid the calling of the 5' RACE reads with MiXCR, one entry per CDR3 protein. In the table there are around 310,000 distinct CDR3 sequences, around 3.9% of which are singletons. Sequenced material: PBMCs, taken 5 days after the yellow fever booster vaccination. The V gene is TRBV12-3 or TRBV12-4, the J gene TRBJ1-2; a weak D match, TRBD1 (6 bases). This clonotype was sampled from a man aged 18 to 29 who received the YFV17D yellow fever vaccine. CDR3 bases: TGTGCCAGCAGTTTTACAGGGATCGTTGACTATGGCTACACCTTC. This encodes CASSFTGIVDYGYTF.